This T cell receptor (beta chain) originates from a study of cytomegalovirus exposure and HLA in healthy donors (dated by TCRdb to 2016 to 2017). For the wider study: An earlier analysis of about 530 of the donors reported about 280 Gb of sequence data and around 120 million unique TCR beta sequences obtained from around 180 million T cells. Approximately 310 gigabases of sequencing data and tens of millions of unique TCR sequences were included in an early release covering about 620 HLA-typed donors. Among the approximately 420 genotyped donors, around 81% belonged to the genetic ancestry cluster associated with self-reported Caucasian donors. The study was designed to test whether signatures of past pathogen exposure could be identified by cataloging public T cell receptors. The study used immunosequencing to profile the T cell repertoires of more than 650 subjects and linked those repertoires to cytomegalovirus serostatus. A separate validation cohort of roughly 120 different subjects was used in addition to the approximately 640-subject first cohort. High-throughput TCR immunosequencing, statistical association of individual TCRs with disease status, and machine learning were combined to predict cytomegalovirus infection status. In a later analysis, previously published TCR beta repertoires from 600 to 850 donors were re-analyzed and high-resolution HLA genotyping was added so that TCR occurrence patterns could be studied. The later analysis used no new phenotypic data to find candidate immune exposures, relying instead on TCR beta sequences and their occurrence across donors. In an earlier analysis of 550 to 700 of the donors, high-throughput TCR beta sequencing was used to judge whether each TCR beta V gene segment behaved as functional or pseudogenic. Alongside the repertoire data, information on donor age, sex, ethnicity and CMV serostatus was compiled. In a later genetic analysis, genome-wide SNP genotypes for about 55% of the 666 donors were used, and that subset was treated as a discovery cohort. Every repertoire in the discovery cohort had been generated on one and the same sequencing platform. HLA typing included class I and class II loci at four-digit resolution. The number of donors typed differed by locus, with roughly 620-640 for A, B, C, DRB1 and DQB1, roughly 520 for DQA1, under 610 for DPA1, and approximately 470 for DPB1. Because of strong linkage in the cohort, roughly five DR-DQ haplotypes were treated as single units for association and clustering. Among 398 genotyped donors of the cohort, an average of roughly 230,000 unique TCR beta nucleotide sequences was sequenced per donor, of which approximately 19% were non-productive. What the study reported, not specific to this receptor: An earlier analysis of 450 to 750 of the donors showed that most TCR beta V segments appeared in productive rearrangements either about 87% or about 30% of the time, which broadly matched IMGT annotations. Presence/absence analyses assumed roughly uniform sequencing depth across donors, an assumption that may not hold. Because counts were too low, around 18 rarely observed V segments, including chromosome 9 orphons, were left out of the earlier analysis of some 600 of the donors. The classifier was reported to diagnose cytomegalovirus status with high specificity and sensitivity in both the original cohort and the validation cohort. A later analysis found that HLA-associated TCR beta chains were more clonally expanded and had lower generation probabilities than equally common non-associated chains. Compared with the roughly 670-donor mean, donors in an Asian-associated ancestry cluster had fewer N-insertions in productive TCRs, according to a later genetic analysis. Correlated functional status among segregating V segments might reflect linkage disequilibrium, but an unknown experimental factor could not be ruled out. A later analysis associated 15,000 to 20,000 TCR beta sequences with specific HLA alleles at a false discovery rate of 0.05. V-gene and J-gene trimming of TCR beta chains was associated with a missense DCLRE1C variant in a later genetic analysis, and the association was replicated in an independent cohort. Because HLA typing was missing for some donors at each locus, association tests included only the typed subset. Several of the top co-occurrence clusters appeared to be linked to parvovirus B19, influenza, CMV and Epstein-Barr virus, according to a later analysis. The sequencing pipeline was judged likely to have produced a cluster of highly shared sequence variants as a technical artifact. In vitro tests confirmed that three of the cytomegalovirus-associated TCR beta chains recognize cytomegalovirus antigens. A further reported finding was that TCR beta sequences accurately predicted the HLA-A and HLA-B alleles for most subjects in the first cohort. The study gave a list of about 160 TCR beta chains associated with cytomegalovirus. The cohort was sequenced for TCR beta chains only, and without alpha or paired-chain data the features that could be detected were limited. The authors suggested that the approach could potentially be generalized to other disease states and immunological phenotypes. Immune exposure information for the cohort was limited to CMV serostatus. Because the 87-base-pair reads could not distinguish some IMGT-functional V segments, including TRBV6-2 and TRBV6-3, those segments were excluded. Across donors, most TCR sequences were observed very rarely, whereas some public TCRs were present in many individuals. A later analysis found that TCR association rates varied across HLA loci, with DRB1 alleles showing the most associated TCRs and HLA-C alleles the fewest. Strong co-occurrence of HLA alleles, especially DR and DQ, made assigning TCR associations to individual alleles difficult. A later analysis found that most CMV-associated TCR beta chains appeared HLA-restricted, with HLA associations seemingly driven largely by CMV exposure.

Receptor amplification or capture employed the immunoSEQ multiplex PCR assay. The multiplex PCR relied on a mix of 60 forward primers for TCR Vbeta segments and 13 reverse primers for TCR Jbeta segments. A multiplex PCR assay on genomic DNA amplified the CDR3 region of rearranged TCR beta genes. On the Illumina HiSeq System, the amplified TCR beta libraries were sequenced as 87-base-pair reads. Per the original workflow: A later analysis tallied roughly 80 million unique TCR beta chains across the 666 repertoires, and around 12 million of those chains were shared by two or more donors. To remove PCR and sequencing errors, raw reads were error-corrected and collapsed into unique sequences using a nearest-neighbor algorithm that merged closely related sequences. To assign V, D and J gene segments, CDR3 sequences were aligned to IMGT reference sequences. For a sequence to be retained, at least a six-nucleotide match to both a V gene segment and a J gene segment was required. Rearrangements were classified as productive when the CDR3 lacked stop codons and remained in frame with V and J, and all other rearrangements were classified as non-productive. Following IMGT convention, CDR3 was defined as the stretch from the second conserved V-encoded cysteine to the conserved J-encoded phenylalanine. Sequences without an unambiguous match to a single V gene segment were excluded from the earlier analysis of about 600 of the donors. In an earlier analysis of 450 to 700 of the donors, V segments were called functional above 56.7% productive rearrangements and were called segregating when the between-donor standard deviation exceeded 5%. A statistical classification framework was built for diagnosing cytomegalovirus status from the catalog of TCR beta chain sequences. V and J gene assignment, in a later analysis, came from comparing TCR nucleotide sequences with IMGT/GENE-DB human TR gene sequences. In a later analysis, CDR3 sequences and most-parsimonious VDJ recombination scenarios were assigned using the TCRdist pipeline. A later analysis defined each TCR beta chain by its CDR3 amino acid sequence plus V-gene family, and excluded reads lacking a unique V-gene family. A later analysis removed several hundred highly shared, low-generation-probability nucleotide sequences to deal with suspected cross-contamination and a sequencing artifact. In a later analysis, a clonal expansion index was calculated for each public chain from normalized within-repertoire ranks of inferred template counts. Generation probabilities in a later analysis came from a VDJ recombination model fitted to out-of-frame rearrangements, and those results were checked against IGoR. In a later analysis, TCR-TCR, TCR-HLA and TCR-CMV co-occurrence was scored with hypergeometric tests, and a repertoire-size bias correction was applied to TCR pairs. In a later analysis, false discovery rates were estimated by permuting HLA or CMV assignments 20 times. In a later analysis, co-occurring TCRs were grouped using DBSCAN, and TCRdist sequence similarity was added for clustering within HLA-allele-positive subsets. Repertoires with fewer than 30,000 or more than 120,000 public chains were left out of co-occurrence clustering, as were roughly five repertoires with anomalous nucleotide sharing. This is the immuneACCESS table as TCRdb keeps it, with only in-frame sequences that have V and J called. A part of the clones is gone; compared with another copy, unresolved V genes explain less than half, and the rest is unexplained. That table gives V, J and clone size, and the DNA gave D and trimming. The sample includes around 190,000 clones, with roughly 86% observed a single time. Around 3.6% of the sample rests with the top ten.

The CDR3 runs 19 amino acids, cysteine and phenylalanine included. Left in the record is the CDR3 DNA by itself, 57 bases read in frame from the first base. CDR1 and CDR2, looked up from the germline V gene (reference sequence), are SEHNR and FQNEAQ. In total, about 650 healthy bone marrow donors made up the cohort. At the time of sampling, all cohort members were nominally healthy, though unrecorded immune exposures were likely present. The donor tested CMV seropositive and was one of the 289 seropositive cohort members. Every donor gave a peripheral blood sample, and the peripheral blood mononuclear cells from that sample were used for TCR beta sequencing. The Qiagen DNeasy Blood Extraction Kit was used to extract genomic DNA from the blood cell samples. For this clone: The antigen this receptor binds is unknown. At one boundary the junction diverges from the germline segment, which might be a read error.

The V and J segments used are TRBV7-9 and TRBJ1-2; matching of 5 bases hints at TRBD1 as the D gene. This TCR was sampled from a man in his forties in good health and CMV-seropositive. The sample taken for sequencing was PBMCs. The bases read TGTTCCAGCAGCCCCTCATCTTGGGCACAGGACTATAGTGGGTATGGCTACACCTTC. Its coded protein is CSSSPSSWAQDYSGYGYTF.